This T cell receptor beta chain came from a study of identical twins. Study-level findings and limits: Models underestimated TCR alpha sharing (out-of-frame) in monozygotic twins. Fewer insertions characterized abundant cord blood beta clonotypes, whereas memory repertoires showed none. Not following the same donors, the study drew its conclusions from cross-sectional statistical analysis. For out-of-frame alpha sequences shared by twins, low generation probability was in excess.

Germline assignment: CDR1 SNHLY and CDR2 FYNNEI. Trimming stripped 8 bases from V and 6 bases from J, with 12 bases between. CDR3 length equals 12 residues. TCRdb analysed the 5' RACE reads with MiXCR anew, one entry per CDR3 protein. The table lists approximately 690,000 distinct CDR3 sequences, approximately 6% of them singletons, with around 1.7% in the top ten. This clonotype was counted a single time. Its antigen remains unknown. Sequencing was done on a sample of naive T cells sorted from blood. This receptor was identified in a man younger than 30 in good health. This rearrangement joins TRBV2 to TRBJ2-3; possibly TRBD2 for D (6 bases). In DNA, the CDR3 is TGTGCCAGCTGGAGGGGAACCGATACGCAGTATTTT. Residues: CASWRGTDTQYF.